This T cell receptor (beta chain) derives from a study of OX40 agonist ivuxolimab in advanced cancers. Sequencing used immunoSEQ multiplex PCR; TCRdb keeps in-frame clones, though not all of them. The sample gives fewer than 40,000 clones, 65% to 85% of which show up once; approximately 21% is in the top ten. Sequencing used CD4+ or CD8+ T cells sorted from blood, obtained in a trial of the OX40 agonist ivuxolimab. This clonotype was obtained from an adult with an advanced solid tumor such as melanoma, head and neck, liver or kidney cancer.

The CDR3: CAWSTRQTPGELFF. The CDR3 nucleotides are TGTGCCTGGAGTACCCGACAGACTCCCGGGGAGCTGTTTTTT. The chain uses TRBV30 and TRBJ2-2, with D perhaps TRBD1 (5 bases). Per the germline V gene, CDR1 is GTSNPN and CDR2 is SVGIG (reference sequence). The V end lost 2 bases, the J end lost 6 bases, and 13 bases lay between the germline ends. The length of the CDR3 is 14 residues. Looking up the rest from reference TRBV30 and TRBJ2-2 gives the full variable domain: SQTIHQWPATLVQPVGSPLSLECTVEGTSNPNLYWYRQAAGRGLQLLFYSVGIGQISSEVPQNLSASRPQDRQFILSSKKLLLSDSGFYLCAWSTRQTPGELFFGEGSRLTVL.